These 12 T cell receptor beta chains were sequenced from one sample in a study of CD8+ T cells in alopecia areata. RNA extraction was followed by reverse transcription into cDNA, which acted as the sequencing template. Sequencing used immunoSEQ multiplex PCR; TCRdb keeps in-frame clones, though not all of them. Listed for the sample are roughly 110,000 clones, none seen a single time. Material for sequencing was lesional skin. These receptors all come from a C3H/HeJ mouse with alopecia areata. This line is of MHC haplotype H2-k.

This clone was detected a few times. Gene names and germline refer to mouse. The read ends 4 residues before the CDR3 terminus; that terminus is restored from the germline J gene. This sequence joins TRBV13-3 and TRBJ2-7; perhaps TRBD2 as D (5 bases). Germline V gene data show CDR1 as NNHDY and CDR2 as SYVADS. The length of the CDR3 is 13 residues. Trimming shortened V by 7 bases and J by 0 bases, and 11 bases separated the two germline ends. The sequenced part of the CDR3 DNA is TGTGCCAGCTTGGGGAAGAACTCCTAT. As protein: CASLGKNSY. The full-length CDR3 reads as CASLGKNSYEQYF.

Only a few counts were recorded for this clone. Mouse germline and gene names are used. The read terminates 4 residues before the CDR3 end, so the remaining end is supplied by the germline J gene. V and J are TRBV13-3 and TRBJ2-5; TRBD1 matches at 7 bases. Per germline, CDR1 NNHDY and CDR2 SYVADS. This CDR3 contains 14 residues. Trimming cost V 4 bases and J 3 bases; bases outside gene matches: 5. This CDR3 is CASSRRGRQDTQYF. CDR3 DNA, as far as it was read: TGTGCCAGCAGTCGCAGGGGGAGGCAAGAC.

This clone was detected ten times or more. Gene names and germline match the mouse. The read ends 4 residues before the CDR3 terminus; that terminus is restored from the germline J gene. This chain connects TRBV13-3 to TRBJ2-5, with TRBD2 matching 13 bases. V gave up 4 bases and J gave up 0 bases; unmatched junction bases: 5. CDR3 length: 17 residues. CDR1 and CDR2 (germline): NNHDY, SYVADS. This CDR3 is CASSPGLGGYNQDTQYF. Incomplete CDR3 DNA: TGTGCCAGCAGTCCGGGACTGGGGGGGTATAACCAAGAC. Supplemented by reference TRBV13-3 and TRBJ2-5, the full variable domain reads EAAVTQSPRSKVAVTGGKVTLSCHQTNNHDYMYWYRQDTGHGLRLIHYSYVADSTEKGDIPDGYKASRPSQENFSLILELASLSQTAVYFCASSPGLGGYNQDTQYFGPGTRLLVL.

Comments on this clone: The genes and germline here are from mouse. The sequenced CDR3 bases are TGCACCTGCAGTGCTATAGACAGGGAAGAGGCCGAA. This encodes CTCSAIDREEAE. The full CDR3 sequence reads CTCSAIDREEAERLFF. This chain joins TRBV1 and TRBJ1-4; 7 bases match TRBD1. The sequenced fragment ends 4 residues before the CDR3 boundary, so the rest is inferred from the germline J gene. Germline V lookup: CDR1 NSQYPW, CDR2 LRSPGD (reference sequence). This CDR3 comprises 16 residues.

There are a few counts of this clone. Germline and genes here are mouse. The observed sequence ends 4 residues before the CDR3 terminus, with the missing tail filled in from the germline J gene. The rearrangement links TRBV17 to TRBJ1-4; 10 nucleotides line up with TRBD1. Germline V CDR1 and CDR2: MNHDT, YYDKIL. Trimming cost V 3 bases and J 3 bases; bases outside gene matches: 1. CDR3 length equals 15 residues. Incomplete CDR3 DNA: TGTGCTAGCAGTAGGACAGGGGGCACCAACGAA. Its translation: CASSRTGGTNE. The whole CDR3 reads CASSRTGGTNERLFF. Full variable domain (outside the CDR3, taken from reference TRBV17 and TRBJ1-4): DTTVKQNPRYKLARVGKPVNLICSQTMNHDTMYWYQKKPNQAPKLLLFYYDKILNREADTFEKFQSSRPNNSFCSLYIGSAGLEYSAMYLCASSRTGGTNERLFFGHGTKLSVL.

This clone showed up just a few times. The germline and genes are mouse ones. The CDR3 bases that were read are TGTGCAAGCAGCCAGGGCGGGGAGTCAGAA. Translating gives CASSQGGESE. The whole CDR3 is CASSQGGESETLYF. The genes are TRBV16 and TRBJ2-3, with a weak D call TRBD1 (5 bases). The read is 4 residues too short to cover the CDR3 end, so that end is filled in from the germline J gene. Germline V gene data show CDR1 as SGHSA and CDR2 as FRNQAP. Trimming shortened V by 5 bases and J by 4 bases, and 13 bases separated the two germline ends. This CDR3 has 14 amino acids.

With regard to this clone: Germline and genes: mouse. The read halts 4 residues ahead of the CDR3 end, with the missing end drawn from the germline J gene. The chain links TRBV16 to TRBJ2-7; unclear D gene. The CDR3 has 16 amino acids. Germline CDR1 and CDR2: SGHSA and FRNQAP. The V end was cut by 0 bases, the J end by 0 bases, with 12 bases between. The sequenced CDR3 bases are TGTGCAAGCAGCTTAGATGGCCTGGAGAGCTCCTAT. The encoded protein is CASSLDGLESSY. The entire CDR3 sequence reads CASSLDGLESSYEQYF.

This clone has only a few counts. The gene names given are mouse names. Read sequence stops 4 residues before the CDR3 end, and the germline J gene provides the missing end. This chain connects TRBV13-1 to TRBJ1-1; no definite D call. CDR1 and CDR2 (germline): NSHNY, SYGAGN. CDR3 length: 12 residues. Here the CDR3 reads CASSDATEEVFF. The CDR3 DNA, read in part, is TGTGCCAGCAGTGATGCAACAGAA.

This clone was recorded many times. The gene names here belong to mouse. The CDR3 extends 4 residues past the end of the read, so its final part is completed from the germline J gene. The rearrangement links TRBV13-3 to TRBJ2-1, with 10 bases identical to TRBD2. Trimming took 5 bases from V and 1 from J; bases not matched to a gene: 3. This CDR3 spans 15 amino acids. Germline lookup yields CDR1 NNHDY and CDR2 SYVADS. The CDR3 bases that were read are TGTGCCAGCAGAGACTGGGGGGTGAACTATGCT. Its translation is CASRDWGVNYA. In full, the CDR3 is CASRDWGVNYAEQFF.

At least ten counts were recorded for this clone. TCRdb lists a protein that is different at residue 12 from the translated DNA; the protein given here uses the DNA translation. Gene names and germline match the mouse. The read gets to within 3 residues of the CDR3 end, and the germline J gene fills in the rest. This chain joins TRBV13-3 and TRBJ1-3; D unresolved. Germline-derived CDR1 and CDR2 are NNHDY and SYVADS. Trimming stripped 4 bases from V and 1 base from J, with 12 bases between. This CDR3 is 15 amino acids long. The CDR3 here is CASSHPQASGNTLYF. The sequenced part of the CDR3 DNA is TGTGCCAGCAGTCATCCCCAGGCGTCTGGAAATACG.

Comment on this clone: Here the gene names and germline are mouse. The CDR3 extends 4 residues past the end of the read, so its final part is completed from the germline J gene. The chain employs TRBV1 and TRBJ1-1; 7 bases fit TRBD1. The CDR3 extends over 16 amino acids. Germline V gives CDR1 NSQYPW, CDR2 LRSPGD (reference sequence). The junction had 13 bases not matched to a gene; V was cut back by 6 bases and J by 3 bases. This CDR3 reads CTCRETPDRADTEVFF. Incomplete CDR3 DNA: TGCACCTGCAGGGAGACCCCAGACAGGGCGGACACA.

This clone has a count of ten or more. The gene symbols are mouse symbols. The read falls 4 residues short of the CDR3 end, and the missing part is taken from the germline J gene. J is TRBJ2-4 and V is TRBV1; the D is unclear. Trimming cost V 0 bases and J 0 bases, with 7 bases left between them. The germline CDR1 and CDR2 sequences are NSQYPW and LRSPGD (reference sequence). This CDR3 comprises 15 residues. CDR3 bases read: TGCACCTGCAGTGCAGATACAGCTAGTCAAAAC. Its translation: CTCSADTASQN. The CDR3, in full, reads CTCSADTASQNTLYF.